This T cell receptor (beta chain) was identified during a study of T cells in Graves' hyperthyroidism and ophthalmopathy. For the study at large: Once the initial diagnosis was made, peripheral blood was obtained before any treatment. Findings and limits, study-wide: Median prediction lead before ophthalmopathy onset was 5 to 7.5 months with the model.

Hyperthyroidism in the patients, aged 18 to 65, was newly diagnosed and under 2 months in duration. Clinical symptoms, serum thyroxine, TRAb, thyroid ultrasound and orbital computed tomography established diagnosis. Regions amplified from RNA transcripts were the TCR beta CDR3 regions. The TCR CDR3 was amplified in a first-round RT-PCR using the HTBI primer set. TCRdb passed the multiplex PCR reads through MiXCR, listing each CDR3 protein once. The table lists over 700,000 distinct CDR3 sequences, 38% of them singletons. As to this clonotype: Its antigen is not identified.

The sample taken for sequencing was blood. The source is a man younger than 35 with Graves' hyperthyroidism.

The CDR3 bases are TGTGCTAGTGGCCCGGGCCCATCTGAAGCTTTCTTT. Translation gives CASGPGPSEAFF. The chain links TRBV12-3 or TRBV12-4 to TRBJ1-1; D ambiguous. CDR3 length equals 12 residues.